This T cell receptor (beta chain) originates from a study of blood T cell repertoires in COVID-19. This CDR3 has 14 amino acids. Germline values: CDR1 SGHDT, CDR2 YYEEEE. The germline V and J ends were trimmed by 5 bases and 2 bases, with 11 bases remaining between them. The study recruited people aged roughly 18 to 95 years across more than 20 US areas. Assignments of participants to cohorts depended upon their own reported clinical history. TCRdb keeps only in-frame clones here, not all; method: immunoSEQ multiplex PCR. The sample has about 250,000 clones, around 85% seen once. Sequenced: PBMCs or T cells enriched from blood (not recorded which). The receptor comes from a woman between 45 and 65 years old with acute COVID-19. J is TRBJ2-1 and V is TRBV5-6; TRBD2 might be the D (5 bases). The chain's CDR3 is CASRPGNTYNEQFF. The CDR3 DNA sequence: TGTGCCAGCAGACCCGGGAACACCTACAATGAGCAGTTCTTC.